These T cell receptor beta chains were read from a single sample in a study of human T cells and chemical hapten exposure. Each CDR3 protein is one row after TCRdb ran MiXCR on the RACE reads. The sample yields some 81,000 distinct CDR3 sequences, 9.5% to 13% seen once. The sample was whole blood, taken in connection with sensitization to the hapten diphenylcyclopropenone (DPC). These receptors originate from a man aged 18 to 35 with alopecia areata. Some clones in this sample may be carry-over from other donors' samples. Both conserved end residues are part of each CDR3. D genes are given only for firm matches. Clone size is stated in some rows and not others, as once, few, many or a class when expanded.

>NA|TRBV6-2/TRBV6-3|TRBJ2-2|NA
CASSHIPGTFANTGELFF
TGTGCCAGCAGTCACATCCCCGGGACATTTGCGAACACCGGGGAGCTGTTTTTT
>many|TRBV7-3|TRBJ2-2|TRBD2
CASSPLFSIAGGPDTGELFF
TGTGCCAGCAGCCCCCTATTTTCGATAGCGGGGGGGCCGGACACCGGGGAGCTGTTTTTT
>few|TRBV15|TRBJ2-6|NA
CATSRVGPQGAGANVLTF
TGTGCCACCAGCAGAGTGGGCCCACAGGGTGCTGGGGCCAACGTCCTGACTTTC
>few|TRBV2|TRBJ1-2|NA
CASSKDSSADYGYTF
TGTGCCAGCAGTAAGGACTCATCCGCGGACTATGGCTACACCTTC
>NA|TRBV7-6|TRBJ2-1|TRBD1
CASSYLTGMSSYNEQFF
TGTGCCAGCAGCTACTTGACAGGGATGAGCTCCTACAATGAGCAGTTCTTC
>few|TRBV9|TRBJ1-5|NA
CASSSGPTNQPQHF
TGTGCCAGCAGTTCGGGACCGACAAATCAGCCCCAGCATTTT
>NA|TRBV5-1|TRBJ2-7|TRBD2
CASGEGPPLMEQYF
TGCGCCAGCGGGGAGGGACCTCCGCTGATGGAGCAGTACTTC
>NA|TRBV11-2|TRBJ1-2|TRBD1
CASSFEEGQSYTF
TGTGCCAGCAGCTTTGAGGAGGGACAGAGCTACACCTTC
>few|TRBV6-2/TRBV6-3|TRBJ1-1|NA
CASSYSNPGAKTEAFF
TGTGCCAGCAGTTACTCGAACCCAGGGGCAAAGACTGAAGCTTTCTTT
>many|TRBV5-4|TRBJ1-2|NA
CASSPTGSINYGYTF
TGTGCCAGCAGCCCGACAGGATCCATAAACTATGGCTACACCTTC
>NA|TRBV29-1|TRBJ1-1|NA
CSVATDRWNTEAFF
TGCAGCGTAGCAACGGACCGGTGGAACACTGAAGCTTTCTTT
>few|TRBV20-1|TRBJ2-1|TRBD1
CSARGVWTGHNEQFF
TGTAGTGCTAGAGGTGTTTGGACAGGGCACAATGAGCAGTTCTTC
>many|TRBV10-3|TRBJ1-1|NA
CAISEPVNGLKRGDTEAFF
TGTGCCATCAGTGAGCCAGTTAACGGTTTAAAAAGAGGGGACACTGAAGCTTTCTTT
>NA|TRBV6-5|TRBJ1-2|TRBD1
CASSYRDRYGYTF
TGTGCCAGCAGTTACCGGGACAGATATGGCTACACCTTC
>once|TRBV2|TRBJ2-7|NA
CASKYFPGQKYEQYF
TGTGCCAGCAAATACTTTCCGGGACAAAAGTACGAGCAGTACTTC
>many|TRBV10-1|TRBJ2-5|NA
CASSEAGIQETQYF
TGCGCCAGCAGTGAGGCGGGAATCCAAGAGACCCAGTACTTC
>many|TRBV4-1|TRBJ2-3|TRBD2
CASSQESLAGTDTQYF
TGCGCCAGCAGCCAAGAGTCACTAGCGGGGACAGATACGCAGTATTTT
>few|TRBV4-3|TRBJ2-2|NA
CASSQDPRGAEDTGELFF
TGCGCCAGCAGCCAAGACCCCCGGGGGGCAGAGGACACCGGGGAGCTGTTTTTT
>few|TRBV20-1|TRBJ2-1|TRBD1
CSARAGQGASDEQFF
TGCAGTGCTAGGGCGGGACAGGGGGCGTCGGATGAGCAGTTCTTC
>many|TRBV20-1|TRBJ1-6|TRBD1
CSAQDSTGWASPLHF
TGCAGTGCTCAAGACTCGACAGGGTGGGCTTCACCCCTCCACTTT
>few|TRBV24-1|TRBJ2-1|TRBD1
CATSDSEAGGLDEQFF
TGTGCCACCAGTGATTCAGAGGCAGGGGGCTTGGATGAGCAGTTCTTC
>many|TRBV9|TRBJ2-1|NA
CASSVDGRSSYNEQFF
TGTGCCAGCAGCGTAGATGGGAGGAGCTCCTACAATGAGCAGTTCTTC
>many|TRBV6-2/TRBV6-3|TRBJ2-1|TRBD2
CASRRGLAGSNEQFF
TGTGCCAGCAGGCGGGGACTAGCGGGGTCCAATGAGCAGTTCTTC
>NA|TRBV12-3/TRBV12-4|TRBJ1-1|NA
CASSFKPNTEAFF
TGTGCCAGCAGTTTTAAGCCGAACACTGAAGCTTTCTTT
>NA|TRBV6-5|TRBJ2-1|NA
CASKADSYNEQFF
TGTGCCAGCAAAGCGGACTCCTACAATGAGCAGTTCTTC
>few|TRBV29-1|TRBJ2-7|NA
CSVSGTGLYEQYF
TGCAGCGTTTCGGGGACGGGTTTGTACGAGCAGTACTTC
>NA|TRBV5-1|TRBJ1-6|NA
CASSLGVGGNSPLHF
TGCGCCAGCAGCTTGGGGGTGGGAGGAAATTCACCCCTCCACTTT
>NA|TRBV19|TRBJ2-1|TRBD2
CASTPTSSNEQFF
TGTGCCAGTACCCCGACTAGCTCCAATGAGCAGTTCTTC
>few|TRBV27|TRBJ1-5|NA
CASSLVVGPGLVQPQHF
TGTGCCAGCAGTTTAGTCGTGGGGCCGGGACTTGTTCAGCCCCAGCATTTT
>few|TRBV6-2/TRBV6-3|TRBJ1-1|TRBD1
CASRRAGTVNTEAFF
TGTGCCAGCAGACGTGCCGGGACAGTGAACACTGAAGCTTTCTTT
>NA|TRBV6-2/TRBV6-3|TRBJ2-2|TRBD1
CASSYGQENTGELFF
TGTGCCAGCAGTTACGGACAGGAGAACACCGGGGAGCTGTTTTTT
>NA|TRBV11-2|TRBJ1-6|NA
CAGSLRGAANSPLHF
TGTGCCGGCAGCTTACGCGGGGCAGCGAATTCACCCCTCCACTTT
>few|TRBV29-1|TRBJ2-5|NA
CSVVEGGTQYF
TGCAGCGTTGTGGAGGGCGGGACCCAGTACTTC
>NA|TRBV28|TRBJ1-6|NA
CASSLLDRPFRESPLHF
TGTGCCAGCAGTTTATTGGACCGTCCTTTTCGGGAATCACCCCTCCACTTT
>NA|TRBV11-2|TRBJ2-3|NA
CASSLGKNAGASTDTQYF
TGTGCCAGCAGCTTGGGGAAAAACGCGGGGGCTAGCACAGATACGCAGTATTTT
>many|TRBV20-1|TRBJ1-5|NA
CSARSRDYLGNQPQHF
TGCAGTGCTAGGAGCAGGGATTACTTAGGCAATCAGCCCCAGCATTTT
>many|TRBV19|TRBJ2-3|NA
CASRTSSTDTQYF
TGTGCCAGTAGGACATCTAGCACAGATACGCAGTATTTT
>NA|TRBV2|TRBJ1-5|NA
CASSLAGWPQHF
TGTGCCAGCAGTCTGGCGGGCTGGCCCCAGCATTTT
>few|TRBV27|TRBJ1-2|NA
CASRRQANYGYTF
TGTGCCAGCAGAAGACAAGCAAACTATGGCTACACCTTC
>NA|TRBV21-1|TRBJ1-5|NA
CASSKKVAESPYSNQPQHF
TGTGCCAGCAGCAAAAAGGTGGCCGAATCTCCATATAGCAATCAGCCCCAGCATTTT
>many|TRBV11-2|TRBJ2-3|NA
CASSSAGTDTQYF
TGTGCCAGCAGCTCAGCCGGCACAGATACGCAGTATTTT
>many|TRBV5-4|TRBJ1-1|NA
CASSLAREVGEAFF
TGTGCCAGCAGCTTGGCCCGTGAGGTTGGTGAAGCTTTCTTT
>NA|TRBV4-3|TRBJ2-5|NA
CASSQSGTLSQETQYF
TGCGCCAGCAGCCAATCCGGGACACTCTCCCAAGAGACCCAGTACTTC
>many|TRBV5-4|TRBJ2-2|NA
CASSPIGGLSTGELFF
TGTGCCAGCAGTCCTATTGGGGGGCTGAGCACCGGGGAGCTGTTTTTT
>many|TRBV6-2/TRBV6-3|TRBJ2-1|NA
CASSYSAGRNEQFF
TGTGCCAGCAGTTACTCGGCCGGCAGGAATGAGCAGTTCTTC
>many|TRBV6-1|TRBJ1-2|NA
CASSGRKFTNYGYTF
TGTGCCAGCAGTGGACGTAAATTTACTAACTATGGCTACACCTTC
>NA|TRBV19|TRBJ1-1|NA
CASSMGQRNTEAFF
TGTGCCAGTAGTATGGGACAAAGGAACACTGAAGCTTTCTTT
>NA|TRBV11-2|TRBJ2-5|NA
CASSYESTVQETQYF
TGTGCCAGCAGCTACGAATCGACAGTCCAAGAGACCCAGTACTTC
>NA|TRBV19|TRBJ1-5|TRBD1
CASSAAGTGNQPQHF
TGTGCCAGTAGTGCCGCCGGGACAGGCAATCAGCCCCAGCATTTT
>once|TRBV20-1|TRBJ2-1|NA
CSATTSLETQFF
TGCAGTGCTACCACTAGCTTGGAGACCCAGTTCTTC
>many|TRBV7-6|TRBJ2-1|NA
CASSLTRSTYNEQFF
TGTGCCAGCAGCCTAACCCGGAGTACCTACAATGAGCAGTTCTTC
>few|TRBV27|TRBJ1-6|TRBD1
CASSVDREISPLHF
TGTGCCAGCAGTGTCGACAGGGAAATTTCACCCCTCCACTTT
>many|TRBV4-2|TRBJ2-3|NA
CASSQEGSGGLTDTQYF
TGTGCCAGCAGCCAAGAAGGGTCAGGGGGGCTTACAGATACGCAGTATTTT
>NA|TRBV7-9|TRBJ2-5|NA
CASSPVAQYF
TGTGCCAGCAGCCCAGTCGCCCAGTACTTC
>few|TRBV5-1|TRBJ1-5|NA
CASRRSYSNQPQHF
TGCGCCAGCCGACGGAGTTATAGCAATCAGCCCCAGCATTTT